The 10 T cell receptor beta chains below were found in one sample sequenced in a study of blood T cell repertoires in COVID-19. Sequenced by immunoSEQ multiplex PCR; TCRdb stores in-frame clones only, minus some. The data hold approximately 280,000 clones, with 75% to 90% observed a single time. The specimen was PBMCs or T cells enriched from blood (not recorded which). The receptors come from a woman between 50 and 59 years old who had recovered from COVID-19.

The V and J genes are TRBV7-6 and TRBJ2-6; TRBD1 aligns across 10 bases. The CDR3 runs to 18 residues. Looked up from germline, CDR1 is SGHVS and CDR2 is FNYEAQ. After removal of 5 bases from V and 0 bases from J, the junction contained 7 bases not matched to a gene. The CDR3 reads CASSNPGTGVSGANVLTF. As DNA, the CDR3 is TGTGCCAGCAGCAACCCCGGGACAGGGGTCTCTGGGGCCAACGTCCTGACTTTC.

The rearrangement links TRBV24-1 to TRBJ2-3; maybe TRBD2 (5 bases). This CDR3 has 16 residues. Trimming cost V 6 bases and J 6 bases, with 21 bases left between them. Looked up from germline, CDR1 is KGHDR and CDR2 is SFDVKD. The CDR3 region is CATSTPGGLLGDTQYF. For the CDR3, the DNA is TGTGCCACCAGTACCCCCGGAGGACTCCTCGGGGATACGCAGTATTTT.

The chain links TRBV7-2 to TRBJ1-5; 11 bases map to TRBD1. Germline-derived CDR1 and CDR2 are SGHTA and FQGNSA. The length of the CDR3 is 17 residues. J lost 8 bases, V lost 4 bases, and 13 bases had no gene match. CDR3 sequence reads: CASSSTRTGGMREPQHF. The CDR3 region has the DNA TGTGCCAGCAGCTCAACACGGACAGGGGGCATGAGGGAGCCCCAGCATTTT.

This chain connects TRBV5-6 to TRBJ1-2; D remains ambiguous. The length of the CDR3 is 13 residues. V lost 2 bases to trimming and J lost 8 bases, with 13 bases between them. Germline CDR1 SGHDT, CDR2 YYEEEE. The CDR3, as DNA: TGTGCCAGCAGCTTAAACGGTCCCCGCGGCTACACCTTC. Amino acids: CASSLNGPRGYTF.

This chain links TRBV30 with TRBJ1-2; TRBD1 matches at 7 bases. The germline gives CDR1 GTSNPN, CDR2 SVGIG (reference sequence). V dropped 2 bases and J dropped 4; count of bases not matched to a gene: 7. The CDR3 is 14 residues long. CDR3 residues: CAWSPGQYSYGYTF. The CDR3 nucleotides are TGTGCCTGGAGTCCGGGACAGTATTCCTATGGCTACACCTTC.

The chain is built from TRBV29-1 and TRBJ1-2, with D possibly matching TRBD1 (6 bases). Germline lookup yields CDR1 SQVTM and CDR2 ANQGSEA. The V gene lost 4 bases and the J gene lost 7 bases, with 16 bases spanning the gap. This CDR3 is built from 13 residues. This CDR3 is CSVVGGGIRGYTF. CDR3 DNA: TGCAGCGTTGTGGGAGGGGGGATTCGTGGCTACACCTTC.

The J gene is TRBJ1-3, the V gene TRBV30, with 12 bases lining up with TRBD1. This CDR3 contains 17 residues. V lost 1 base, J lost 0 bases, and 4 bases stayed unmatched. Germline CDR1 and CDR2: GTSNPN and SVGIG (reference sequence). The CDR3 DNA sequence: TGTGCCTGGAGTGGGGACAGGGGGCTACCCTCTGGAAACACCATATATTTT. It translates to CAWSGDRGLPSGNTIYF.

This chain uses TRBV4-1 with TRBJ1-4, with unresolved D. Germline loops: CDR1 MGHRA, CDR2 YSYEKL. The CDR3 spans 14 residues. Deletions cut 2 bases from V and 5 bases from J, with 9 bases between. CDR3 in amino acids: CASSQTVANEKLFF. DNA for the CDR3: TGCGCCAGCAGCCAAACCGTAGCAAATGAAAAACTGTTTTTT.

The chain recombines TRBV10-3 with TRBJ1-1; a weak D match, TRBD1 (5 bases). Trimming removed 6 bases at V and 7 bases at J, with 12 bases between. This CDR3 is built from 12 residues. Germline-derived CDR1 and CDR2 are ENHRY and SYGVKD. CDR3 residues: CAIRGDWNEAFF. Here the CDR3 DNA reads TGTGCCATCAGGGGGGACTGGAATGAAGCTTTCTTT.

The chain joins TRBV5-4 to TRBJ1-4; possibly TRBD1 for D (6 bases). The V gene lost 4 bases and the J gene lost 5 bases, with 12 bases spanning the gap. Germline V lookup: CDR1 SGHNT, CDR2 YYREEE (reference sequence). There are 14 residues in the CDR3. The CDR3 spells CASSQDSLNEKLFF. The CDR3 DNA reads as TGTGCCAGCAGCCAGGACAGCCTGAATGAAAAACTGTTTTTT.